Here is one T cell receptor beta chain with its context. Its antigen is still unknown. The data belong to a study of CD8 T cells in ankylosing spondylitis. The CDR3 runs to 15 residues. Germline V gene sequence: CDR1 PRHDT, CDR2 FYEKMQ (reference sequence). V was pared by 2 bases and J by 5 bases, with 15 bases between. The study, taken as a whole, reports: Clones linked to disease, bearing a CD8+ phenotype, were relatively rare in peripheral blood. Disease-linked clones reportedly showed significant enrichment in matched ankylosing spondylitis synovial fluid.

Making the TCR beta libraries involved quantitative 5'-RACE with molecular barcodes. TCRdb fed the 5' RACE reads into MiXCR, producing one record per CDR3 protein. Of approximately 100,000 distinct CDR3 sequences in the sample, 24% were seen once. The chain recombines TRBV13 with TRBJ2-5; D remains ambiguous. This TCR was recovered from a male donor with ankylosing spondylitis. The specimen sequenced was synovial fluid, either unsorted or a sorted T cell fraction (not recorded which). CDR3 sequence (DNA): TGTGCCAGCAGCTTATTTAGGGCCGGTCAGGAGACCCAGTACTTC. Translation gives CASSLFRAGQETQYF.